These 31 T cell receptor beta chains were all obtained from the same sample, sequenced in a study of blood T cell repertoires in COVID-19. Sequencing used immunoSEQ multiplex PCR; TCRdb keeps in-frame clones, though not all of them. The repertoire includes 240,000 or so clones, 70% to 90% of them detected once, and 0.99% sits in the top ten. The sample was peripheral blood. The receptors originated from a woman aged 40 to 50 who had recovered from COVID-19.

CDR3 loop: CASTSQGNEQYF. The CDR3 DNA sequence: TGTGCCAGCACATCCCAGGGGAACGAGCAGTACTTC. The chain recombines TRBV5-5 with TRBJ2-7; the D gene is possibly TRBD1 (6 bases). V lost 6 bases, J lost 5 bases, and 12 bases lay in between. Germline CDR1 SGHKS, CDR2 YYEKEE (reference sequence). This CDR3 is 12 amino acids long.

The CDR3 DNA follows: TGTGCCAGTAGTGCCCGGGGGACAGGGGGCGTGGGCACTGAAGCTTTCTTT. This encodes CASSARGTGGVGTEAFF. V usage is TRBV19 and J usage is TRBJ1-1, with TRBD1 matching 12 bases. The junction had 11 bases not matched to a gene; V was cut back by 5 bases and J by 4 bases. CDR1 LNHDA and CDR2 SQIVND come from the germline V gene (reference sequence). The CDR3 has 17 residues.

The chain couples TRBV28 to TRBJ1-1; D might be TRBD1 (5 bases). The CDR3 has 15 amino acids. V dropped 1 base and J dropped 2 bases, with 11 bases sitting between them. The germline V gene encodes CDR1 MDHEN and CDR2 SYDVKM. CDR3 DNA sequence: TGTGCCAGCAGTTTATCGGGAGGGGACAACACTGAAGCTTTCTTT. Protein sequence: CASSLSGGDNTEAFF.

The chain has TRBV6-1 and TRBJ2-4; D may be TRBD1 (6 bases). Trimming took off 2 bases at V and 1 base at J, with 21 bases between the two ends. Germline values: CDR1 MNHNS, CDR2 SASEGT. The CDR3 loop spans 19 amino acids. The CDR3 loop is CASSERQAHVVGAKNIQYF. In DNA, the CDR3 is TGTGCCAGCAGTGAAAGACAGGCGCACGTGGTCGGGGCCAAAAACATTCAGTACTTC.

The chain has TRBV5-6 and TRBJ2-7; 14 nucleotides agree with TRBD2. CDR3 length: 16 residues. J was trimmed by 2 bases and V by 4 bases; bases with no gene match: 5. Germline CDR1 is SGHDT and CDR2 is YYEEEE. The CDR3 loop reads CASSTRLAGGPYEQYV. The CDR3 coding sequence is TGTGCCAGCAGCACCCGACTAGCGGGAGGGCCCTACGAGCAGTACGTC.

The CDR3 bases are TGTGCCAGCAGTCCGCGCCATAGCGGGAGGACCACAGATACGCAGTATTTT. Translating gives CASSPRHSGRTTDTQYF. V usage is TRBV27 and J usage is TRBJ2-3, with 10 bases fitting TRBD2. The CDR3 extends over 17 amino acids. Germline CDR1 reads MNHEY; CDR2 reads SMNVEV (reference sequence). V dropped 5 bases and J dropped 2; count of bases not matched to a gene: 10.

The chain combines TRBV19 with TRBJ2-1, with a weak D call TRBD2 (5 bases). The CDR3 totals 11 residues. V shed 4 bases and J shed 8 bases, with 6 bases lying between them. CDR1 is LNHDA and CDR2 is SQIVND in the germline V gene (reference sequence). The CDR3 here is CASSRGYEQFF. The CDR3 DNA reads TGTGCCAGTAGTAGAGGGTATGAGCAGTTCTTC.

The chain uses TRBV30 and TRBJ1-4; the match to TRBD1 covers 9 bases. CDR3 size: 14 residues. Germline V CDR1 and CDR2: GTSNPN, SVGIG (reference sequence). Germline trimming cut 4 bases from V and 7 bases from J; bases unmatched to any gene: 7. This CDR3 is CAWNTQGAGEKLFF. Here the CDR3 DNA reads TGTGCCTGGAACACACAGGGGGCGGGTGAAAAACTGTTTTTT.

J is TRBJ1-3 and V is TRBV3-1 (or the pseudogene TRBV3-2), with D uncertain. Germline V CDR1 and CDR2: LGHDT, YNNKEL (reference sequence). Trimming took off 4 bases at V and 0 bases at J, with 28 bases between the two ends. This CDR3 comprises 21 residues. CDR3 nucleotide sequence: TGTGCCAGCAGCCCCCTTGCCGCGGGGAGAGGAGGGATAAACTCTGGAAACACCATATATTTT. Its protein product is CASSPLAAGRGGINSGNTIYF.

This chain connects TRBV25-1 to TRBJ2-2, with D possibly matching TRBD1 (5 bases). V was clipped by 4 bases and J by 0 bases, with 12 bases between them. From germline, CDR1 is MGHDK and CDR2 SYGVNS. This CDR3 region has 16 residues. This chain's CDR3 is CASSAQGRANTGELFF. The CDR3 DNA is TGTGCCAGCAGTGCCCAGGGTCGGGCGAACACCGGGGAGCTGTTTTTT.

This clone was picked up one time. The chain uses TRBV9 and TRBJ2-3; the match to TRBD2 covers 11 bases. In germline, CDR1 is SGDLS, CDR2 YYNGEE. The length of the CDR3 is 17 residues. The J segment lost 2 bases and the V segment lost 3 bases, leaving 8 bases of the junction unmatched. The CDR3 nucleotides are TGTGCCAGCAGCGCAGGTAGCGGGAGGGGTGTCACAGATACGCAGTATTTT. Its protein product is CASSAGSGRGVTDTQYF.

The chain has TRBV9 and TRBJ2-2; TRBD2 agrees at 7 bases. The CDR3 is 16 residues long. CDR1 and CDR2 from the germline V gene are SGDLS and YYNGEE. Unmatched junction bases numbered 11, after V lost 3 bases and J lost 6 bases. In nucleotides, the CDR3 is TGTGCCAGCAGCGCCCCCCGGGGAGGGATGGCCGGGGAGCTGTTTTTT. It specifies CASSAPRGGMAGELFF.

The chain couples TRBV27 to TRBJ1-4, with TRBD1 identical over 7 bases. With V trimmed by 6 bases and J by 13 bases, 8 bases remained unmatched. The CDR3 spans 12 residues. From germline, CDR1 is MNHEY and CDR2 SMNVEV (reference sequence). The CDR3 nucleotides are TGTGCCAGCAGCCACGACAGGGATCGACTGTTTTTT. The encoded protein is CASSHDRDRLFF. Together with reference TRBV27 and TRBJ1-4, the CDR3 gives the full variable domain: EAQVTQNPRYLITVTGKKLTVTCSQNMNHEYMSWYRQDPGLGLRQIYYSMNVEVTDKGDVPEGYKVSRKEKRNFPLILESPSPNQTSLYFCASSHDRDRLFFGSGTQLSVL.

The chain links TRBV5-1 to TRBJ2-1, with 13 bases identical to TRBD2. Germline trimming cut 5 bases from V and 3 bases from J; bases unmatched to any gene: 5. This CDR3 comprises 16 residues. Looked up from germline, CDR1 is SGHRS and CDR2 is YFSETQ. The CDR3 loop reads CASRLAGGSHYNEQFF. CDR3 nucleotides: TGCGCCAGCAGACTAGCGGGAGGGTCCCACTACAATGAGCAGTTCTTC.

V usage is TRBV29-1 and J usage is TRBJ1-2; 10 bases line up with TRBD1. Trimming took 3 bases from V and 5 from J; bases not matched to a gene: 9. CDR1 and CDR2 (germline): SQVTM, ANQGSEA. This CDR3 contains 15 residues. The CDR3 bases are TGCAGCGTTGATCACCGGGACAGGGGTTGGTATGGCTACACCTTC. Translation: CSVDHRDRGWYGYTF.

The CDR3 coding sequence is TGTGCCAGCAGTGAAGGGGTCGGCGGTTATAGCAATCAGCCCCAGCATTTT. It encodes CASSEGVGGYSNQPQHF. This chain joins TRBV2 and TRBJ1-5; D gene ambiguous. CDR1 is SNHLY and CDR2 is FYNNEI in the germline V gene. V lost 1 base to trimming and J lost 0 bases, with 13 bases between them. This CDR3 comprises 17 residues.

This clone was seen just once. The rearrangement links TRBV7-2 to TRBJ2-1; 10 positions match TRBD2. Germline V gene data show CDR1 as SGHTA and CDR2 as FQGNSA. The CDR3 length is 19 residues. After removal of 1 base from V and 6 bases from J, the junction contained 15 bases not matched to a gene. The DNA for the CDR3 is TGTGCCAGCAGCTTAGGGCGAGCGGGAGGGCCAAGGGGGGTCAATGAGCAGTTCTTC. This codes for CASSLGRAGGPRGVNEQFF.

This chain uses TRBV5-6 with TRBJ2-2; D is perhaps TRBD2 (6 bases). V was clipped by 0 bases and J by 4 bases, with 10 bases between them. Germline CDR1 reads SGHDT; CDR2 reads YYEEEE. This CDR3 is built from 15 residues. CDR3 protein: CASSLVGSGTGELFF. In nucleotides, the CDR3 is TGTGCCAGCAGCTTGGTGGGTAGCGGCACCGGGGAGCTGTTTTTT.

The chain combines TRBV6-5 with TRBJ1-2; TRBD1 aligns across 7 bases. This CDR3 comprises 15 residues. Germline loops: CDR1 MNHEY, CDR2 SVGAGI. V lost 8 bases and J lost 2; bases outside the gene matches: 11. CDR3 bases: TGTGCCAGCGAGACGACAGGGATAGCCAACTATGGCTACACCTTC. Residues: CASETTGIANYGYTF.

This clone was counted only a few times. The chain joins TRBV7-2 to TRBJ2-7, with TRBD2 identical over 7 bases. Germline lookup yields CDR1 SGHTA and CDR2 FQGNSA. The CDR3 spans 13 residues. J lost 4 bases, V lost 1 base, and 1 base had no gene match. CDR3 sequence: CASSLGGGYEQYV. The CDR3 coding sequence is TGTGCCAGCAGCTTAGGGGGGGGATACGAGCAGTACGTC.

The rearrangement uses TRBV12-5 and TRBJ1-4; possibly TRBD1 for D (6 bases). CDR1 is LGHNT, CDR2 FRNRAP, per germline. This CDR3 has 15 residues. V lost 5 bases and J lost 0, with 10 bases in between. The CDR3 region has the DNA TGTGCTAGTGGTCCCGGACAGACAACTAATGAAAAACTGTTTTTT. It translates to CASGPGQTTNEKLFF. The whole variable domain, filled in from reference TRBV12-5 and TRBJ1-4, reads DARVTQTPRHKVTEMGQEVTMRCQPILGHNTVFWYRQTMMQGLELLAYFRNRAPLDDSGMPKDRFSAEMPDATLATLKIQPSEPRDSAVYFCASGPGQTTNEKLFFGSGTQLSVL.

V gene TRBV29-1 combines with J gene TRBJ1-3; perhaps TRBD1 as D (6 bases). In germline, CDR1 is SQVTM, CDR2 ANQGSEA. This CDR3 contains 12 residues. Trimming took 6 bases from V and 4 from J, leaving 10 bases between them. The CDR3 nucleotides are TGCAGCGTCGCCACAGGGGGAAACACCATATATTTT. This codes for CSVATGGNTIYF.

This chain links TRBV27 with TRBJ2-2, with 11 bases that match TRBD1. This CDR3 region has 15 residues. Per the germline V gene, CDR1 is MNHEY and CDR2 is SMNVEV (reference sequence). V lost 6 bases, J lost 6 bases, and 6 bases stayed unmatched. DNA for the CDR3: TGTGCCAGCAGCATGGGACAGGGGGTAGCCGGGGAGCTGTTTTTT. Translating it yields CASSMGQGVAGELFF.

V gene TRBV12-5 combines with J gene TRBJ1-1; D is perhaps TRBD1 (6 bases). V was pared by 1 base and J by 0 bases, with 12 bases between. There are 16 residues in the CDR3. CDR1 is LGHNT, CDR2 FRNRAP, per germline. The CDR3 sequence is CASGLALGTMNTEAFF. CDR3 nucleotide sequence: TGTGCTAGTGGTTTGGCCCTGGGGACAATGAACACTGAAGCTTTCTTT. The full variable domain, with the rest looked up from reference TRBV12-5 and TRBJ1-1, is DARVTQTPRHKVTEMGQEVTMRCQPILGHNTVFWYRQTMMQGLELLAYFRNRAPLDDSGMPKDRFSAEMPDATLATLKIQPSEPRDSAVYFCASGLALGTMNTEAFFGQGTRLTVV.

The chain has TRBV4-1 and TRBJ1-1; D may be TRBD1 (5 bases). Trimming removed 8 bases from V and 5 bases from J, with 12 bases in between. CDR1 is MGHRA, CDR2 YSYEKL, per germline. CDR3 length: 12 amino acids. The CDR3 loop is CASRGGKTEAFF. The CDR3 DNA is TGCGCCAGCCGGGGGGGAAAAACTGAAGCTTTCTTT.

The J gene is TRBJ2-1, the V gene TRBV30; tentatively, D is TRBD2 (5 bases). This CDR3 has 15 amino acids. Trimming took 4 bases from V and 4 from J, leaving 17 bases between them. Looked up from germline, CDR1 is GTSNPN and CDR2 is SVGIG (reference sequence). The CDR3 loop is CAWNPGYSLYNEQFF. In DNA form, the CDR3 reads TGTGCCTGGAACCCGGGATATTCCCTATACAATGAGCAGTTCTTC.

The chain joins TRBV6-6 to TRBJ2-2; D may be TRBD2 (6 bases). The CDR3 consists of 15 residues. Trimming cost V 6 bases and J 2 bases, with 13 bases left between them. Germline V gene data show CDR1 as MNHNY and CDR2 as SVGAGI (reference sequence). The CDR3 DNA reads as TGTGCCAGCAGCCAACCCGGGGGAAACACCGGGGAGCTGTTTTTT. It translates to CASSQPGGNTGELFF.

The gene calls are TRBV7-9 and TRBJ2-1; a weak D match, TRBD1 (6 bases). The CDR3 consists of 17 residues. The germline gives CDR1 SEHNR, CDR2 FQNEAQ (reference sequence). V dropped 1 base and J dropped 2 bases, with 15 bases sitting between them. In DNA form, the CDR3 reads TGTGCCAGCAGCTTAGTTGGGGGACAAGGACCCTACAATGAGCAGTTCTTC. This gives the protein CASSLVGGQGPYNEQFF.

The V and J genes are TRBV7-2 and TRBJ1-2; TRBD1 agrees at 9 bases. The CDR3 consists of 16 residues. The V and J ends lost 2 bases and 3 bases, in that order; junction bases with no gene match: 7. Germline CDR1 and CDR2: SGHTA and FQGNSA. As DNA, the CDR3 is TGTGCCAGCAGCTTATCCGAGGGACAGGGACACTATGGCTACACCTTC. It translates to CASSLSEGQGHYGYTF.

The V call is TRBV5-6, the J call TRBJ1-4; tentative D call: TRBD1 (5 bases). The V gene lost 0 bases and the J gene lost 5 bases, with 8 bases spanning the gap. The length of the CDR3 is 14 residues. Germline assignment: CDR1 SGHDT and CDR2 YYEEEE. The CDR3 region is CASSLAGGNEKLFF. The DNA for the CDR3 is TGTGCCAGCAGCTTGGCGGGGGGGAATGAAAAACTGTTTTTT.

V is TRBV12-3 or TRBV12-4 and J is TRBJ1-5, with TRBD1 matching 9 bases. CDR3 length: 13 residues. The V and J ends lost 3 bases and 11 bases, in that order; junction bases with no gene match: 5. The CDR3 coding sequence is TGTGCCAGCAGTTTCAAACAGGGGGCCGCCCAGCATTTT. This gives the protein CASSFKQGAAQHF.